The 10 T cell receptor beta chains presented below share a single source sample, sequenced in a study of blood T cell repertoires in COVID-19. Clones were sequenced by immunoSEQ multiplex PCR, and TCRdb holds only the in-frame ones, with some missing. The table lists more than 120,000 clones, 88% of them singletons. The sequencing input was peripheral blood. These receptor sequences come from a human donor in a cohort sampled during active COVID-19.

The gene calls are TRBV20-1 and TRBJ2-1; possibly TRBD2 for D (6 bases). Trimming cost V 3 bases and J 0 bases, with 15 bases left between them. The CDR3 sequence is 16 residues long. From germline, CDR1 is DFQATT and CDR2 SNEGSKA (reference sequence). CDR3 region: CSASLTGGVSYNEQFF. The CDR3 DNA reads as TGCAGTGCTAGTCTAACAGGCGGGGTCTCCTACAATGAGCAGTTCTTC.

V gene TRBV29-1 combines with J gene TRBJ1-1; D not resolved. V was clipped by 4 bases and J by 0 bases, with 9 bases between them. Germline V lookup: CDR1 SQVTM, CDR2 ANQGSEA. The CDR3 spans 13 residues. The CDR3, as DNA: TGCAGCGTTGGTAGCATCATGAACACTGAAGCTTTCTTT. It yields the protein CSVGSIMNTEAFF.

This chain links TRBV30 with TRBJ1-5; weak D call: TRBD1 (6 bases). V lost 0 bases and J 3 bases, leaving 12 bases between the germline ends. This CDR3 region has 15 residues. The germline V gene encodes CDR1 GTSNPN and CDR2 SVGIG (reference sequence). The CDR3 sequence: CAWSVLSGVNQPQHF. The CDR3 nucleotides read TGTGCCTGGAGTGTACTGTCAGGGGTCAATCAGCCCCAGCATTTT.

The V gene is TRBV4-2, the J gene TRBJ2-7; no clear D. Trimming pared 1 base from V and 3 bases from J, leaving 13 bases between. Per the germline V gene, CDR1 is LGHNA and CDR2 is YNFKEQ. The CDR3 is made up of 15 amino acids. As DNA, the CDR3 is TGTGCCAGCAGCCAAGGATCTGCTAGACTCTACGAGCAGTACTTC. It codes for CASSQGSARLYEQYF.

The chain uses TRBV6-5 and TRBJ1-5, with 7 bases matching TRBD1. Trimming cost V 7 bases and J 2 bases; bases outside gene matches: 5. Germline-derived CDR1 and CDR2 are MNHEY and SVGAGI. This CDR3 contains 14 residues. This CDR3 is CASKKGARNQPQHF. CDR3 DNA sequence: TGTGCCAGCAAAAAGGGGGCGCGCAATCAGCCCCAGCATTTT.

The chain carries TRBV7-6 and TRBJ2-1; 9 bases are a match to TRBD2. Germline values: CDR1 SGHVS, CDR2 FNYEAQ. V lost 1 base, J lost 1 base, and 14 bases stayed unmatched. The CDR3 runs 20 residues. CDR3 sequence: CASSLVVAGVPSQSYNEQFF. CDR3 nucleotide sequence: TGTGCCAGCAGCTTAGTAGTAGCGGGGGTCCCGAGTCAGTCCTACAATGAGCAGTTCTTC. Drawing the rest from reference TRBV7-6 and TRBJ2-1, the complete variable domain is GAGVSQSPRYKVTKRGQDVALRCDPISGHVSLYWYRQALGQGPEFLTYFNYEAQQDKSGLPNDRFSAERPEGSISTLTIQRTEQRDSAMYRCASSLVVAGVPSQSYNEQFFGPGTRLTVL.

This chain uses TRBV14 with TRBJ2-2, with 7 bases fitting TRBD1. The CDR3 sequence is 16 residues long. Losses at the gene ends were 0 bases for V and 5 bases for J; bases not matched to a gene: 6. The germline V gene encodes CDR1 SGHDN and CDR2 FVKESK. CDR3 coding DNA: TGTGCCAGCAGCCAAGAAACCTACAGGGGAACCGGGGAGCTGTTTTTT. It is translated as CASSQETYRGTGELFF.

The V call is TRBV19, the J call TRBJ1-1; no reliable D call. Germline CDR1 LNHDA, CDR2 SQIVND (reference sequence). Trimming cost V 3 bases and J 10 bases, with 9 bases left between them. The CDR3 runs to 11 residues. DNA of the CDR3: TGTGCCAGTAGTATTGGTTCGGTAGCTTTCTTT. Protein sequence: CASSIGSVAFF.

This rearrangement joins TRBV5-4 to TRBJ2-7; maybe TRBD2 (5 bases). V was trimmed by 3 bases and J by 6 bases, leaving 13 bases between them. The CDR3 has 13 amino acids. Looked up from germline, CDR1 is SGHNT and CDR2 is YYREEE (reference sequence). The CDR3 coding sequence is TGTGCCAGCAGCTCGGACTGGGCGGGCGAGCAGTACTTC. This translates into CASSSDWAGEQYF.

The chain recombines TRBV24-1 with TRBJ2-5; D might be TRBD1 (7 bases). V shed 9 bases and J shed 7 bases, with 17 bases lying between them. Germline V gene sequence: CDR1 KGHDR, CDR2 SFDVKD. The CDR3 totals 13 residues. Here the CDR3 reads CATLDTGEVTQYF. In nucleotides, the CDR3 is TGTGCCACCTTGGATACAGGGGAGGTGACCCAGTACTTC.